One sample yielded the 19 T cell receptor beta chains listed below, sequenced in a study of cytomegalovirus exposure and HLA in healthy donors listed by TCRdb under 2017. The library was made by the immunoSEQ multiplex PCR assay. The multiplex PCR relied on a mix of 60 forward primers for TCR Vbeta segments and 13 reverse primers for TCR Jbeta segments. The source is immuneACCESS, and TCRdb retained only in-frame sequences with V and J called. Part of the clones is not carried over; for the studies checked, unresolved V genes explain less than half of this, and the remainder is unexplained. The sample yields tens of thousands of clones; 70% to 80% were counted once. Together, the top ten hold 19% of the sample. Input material: PBMCs. These TCRs come from a woman aged 55-69 years in good health and CMV-seropositive.

The chain's CDR3 is CASSLGRGAYEQYF. The CDR3 DNA reads as TGTGCCAGCAGCTTAGGGCGGGGGGCCTACGAGCAGTACTTC. The chain couples TRBV7-2 to TRBJ2-7; 8 nucleotides align to TRBD2. Germline V gene sequence: CDR1 SGHTA, CDR2 FQGNSA. CDR3 length: 14 residues. Trimming at V came to 1 base and at J to 2 bases, leaving 1 base not matched to a gene.

The chain joins TRBV19 to TRBJ1-5, with D possibly matching TRBD1 (5 bases). The V end was cut by 5 bases, the J end by 3 bases, with 11 bases between. Germline CDR1 reads LNHDA; CDR2 reads SQIVND (reference sequence). The CDR3 extends over 14 amino acids. The CDR3 nucleotides read TGTGCCAGTAGTCTCCAGGGCAACAATCAGCCCCAGCATTTT. Amino acid sequence: CASSLQGNNQPQHF.

The V and J genes are TRBV14 and TRBJ1-1; D gene ambiguous. In germline, CDR1 is SGHDN, CDR2 FVKESK. With 1 base removed from V and 3 bases from J, the gap between germline ends came to 12 bases. The length of the CDR3 is 15 residues. This CDR3 is CASSQGGIPDTEAFF. CDR3 bases: TGTGCCAGCAGCCAAGGAGGGATTCCGGACACTGAAGCTTTCTTT.

The chain has TRBV7-2 and TRBJ2-5; 9 positions agree with TRBD2. The CDR3 spans 13 residues. V was pared by 5 bases and J by 3 bases, with 1 base of the junction left unmatched. In germline, CDR1 is SGHTA, CDR2 FQGNSA. CDR3 nucleotides: TGTGCCAGCAGCCGGACTAGCGAAGAGACCCAGTACTTC. This translates into CASSRTSEETQYF.

The chain links TRBV9 to TRBJ2-1; the D is unclear. Germline V lookup: CDR1 SGDLS, CDR2 YYNGEE. The CDR3 loop spans 13 amino acids. The V end lost 5 bases, the J end lost 6 bases, and 12 bases lay between the germline ends. CDR3 protein: CASSVQAVNEQFF. CDR3 nucleotides: TGTGCCAGCAGTGTCCAAGCCGTCAATGAGCAGTTCTTC.

V gene TRBV30 combines with J gene TRBJ2-7; 7 bases match TRBD1. The CDR3 runs 14 residues. Germline lookup yields CDR1 GTSNPN and CDR2 SVGIG (reference sequence). V lost 4 bases, J lost 3 bases, and 9 bases stayed unmatched. The CDR3 sequence: CAWKSGTVSYEQYF. The CDR3 region has the DNA TGTGCCTGGAAGTCCGGGACAGTAAGCTACGAGCAGTACTTC.

This chain links TRBV5-5 with TRBJ1-1, with 9 bases fitting TRBD1. The CDR3 loop spans 14 amino acids. Per germline, CDR1 SGHKS and CDR2 YYEKEE (reference sequence). Losses at the gene ends were 0 bases for V and 8 bases for J; bases not matched to a gene: 5. The CDR3 reads CASSLVGGQGEAFF. In DNA, the CDR3 is TGTGCCAGCAGCTTGGTTGGGGGACAGGGAGAAGCTTTCTTT.

The rearrangement joins TRBV2 to TRBJ1-6, with 7 positions matching TRBD1. V gave up 5 bases and J gave up 7 bases; unmatched junction bases: 11. Germline V CDR1 and CDR2: SNHLY, FYNNEI. The CDR3 contains 16 residues. CDR3 DNA sequence: TGTGCCAGCAGTACTCAGACAGGGCATGGGAATTCACCCCTCCACTTT. Encoded protein: CASSTQTGHGNSPLHF.

The V gene is TRBV5-4, the J gene TRBJ2-3, with no clear D. Trimming took 4 bases from V and 1 from J, leaving 7 bases between them. CDR1 and CDR2 (germline): SGHNT, YYREEE (reference sequence). CDR3 size: 13 residues. The CDR3 region has the DNA TGTGCCAGCAGCGCCGAGCGCACAGATACGCAGTATTTT. Protein sequence: CASSAERTDTQYF.

This clone showed up just a few times. The CDR3 sequence is CASSLEGQYGYTF. CDR3 nucleotide sequence: TGTGCCAGCAGCTTGGAAGGACAGTATGGCTACACCTTC. The chain carries TRBV11-2 and TRBJ1-2; weak D call: TRBD1 (6 bases). The germline gives CDR1 SGHAT, CDR2 FQNNGV. The CDR3 extends over 13 amino acids. V was shortened by 3 bases and J by 5 bases, with 10 bases between the two germline ends.

This rearrangement joins TRBV11-2 to TRBJ1-1, with TRBD1 matching 11 bases. The V gene's germline CDR1 is SGHAT and CDR2 FQNNGV. The V segment lost 1 base and the J segment 5 bases; nucleotides outside the gene matches: 9. The CDR3 loop spans 17 amino acids. The CDR3 sequence is CASSLVGTGGTKTEAFF. CDR3 bases: TGTGCCAGCAGCTTAGTTGGGACAGGGGGGACTAAGACTGAAGCTTTCTTT.

V usage is TRBV9 and J usage is TRBJ2-7, with D possibly being TRBD1 (6 bases). V dropped 5 bases and J dropped 2 bases, with 11 bases sitting between them. Germline CDR1 is SGDLS and CDR2 is YYNGEE. The CDR3 loop spans 13 amino acids. This CDR3 reads CASRSTGPYEQYF. The CDR3 nucleotides are TGTGCCAGCAGGTCGACAGGACCCTACGAGCAGTACTTC. The full variable domain, completed using reference TRBV9 and TRBJ2-7, is DSGVTQTPKHLITATGQRVTLRCSPRSGDLSVYWYQQSLDQGLQFLIQYYNGEERAKGNILERFSAQQFPDLHSELNLSSLELGDSALYFCASRSTGPYEQYFGPGTRLTVT.

The chain recombines TRBV5-1 with TRBJ2-1; 8 bases align to TRBD2. Germline trimming cut 3 bases from V and 3 bases from J; bases unmatched to any gene: 2. CDR1 is SGHRS, CDR2 YFSETQ, per germline. The CDR3 extends over 14 amino acids. DNA of the CDR3: TGCGCCAGCAGCTCGGGGGGGGGCTACAATGAGCAGTTCTTC. Amino acid sequence: CASSSGGGYNEQFF.

There are a few counts of this clone. The chain recombines TRBV27 with TRBJ1-6, with a tentative D call TRBD1 (6 bases). Germline values: CDR1 MNHEY, CDR2 SMNVEV (reference sequence). Deletions cut 6 bases from V and 5 bases from J, with 11 bases between. This CDR3 has 14 amino acids. This chain's CDR3 is CASSRTANNSPLHF. The CDR3 DNA is TGTGCCAGCAGCAGGACAGCGAATAATTCACCCCTCCACTTT.

CDR3 in amino acids: CASSLDMGGDQPQHF. In DNA, the CDR3 is TGTGCCAGCAGCTTAGACATGGGAGGAGATCAGCCCCAGCATTTT. The rearrangement links TRBV7-2 to TRBJ1-5; D ambiguous. CDR1 is SGHTA and CDR2 is FQGNSA in the germline V gene. Trimming removed 1 base at V and 5 bases at J, with 12 bases between. This CDR3 is 15 amino acids long.

V usage is TRBV6-1 and J usage is TRBJ1-5; D is uncertain. CDR3 size: 12 residues. The germline V gene encodes CDR1 MNHNS and CDR2 SASEGT. The ends were cut back, 0 bases at V and 11 bases at J, with 8 bases in the middle. CDR3 in amino acids: CASSEATGAQHF. The CDR3 coding sequence is TGTGCCAGCAGTGAAGCTACCGGAGCCCAGCATTTT.

The chain is built from TRBV9 and TRBJ2-1, with TRBD2 as a possible D gene (7 bases). This CDR3 is 16 amino acids long. Germline CDR1 is SGDLS and CDR2 is YYNGEE. V was pared by 3 bases and J by 8 bases, with 21 bases between. CDR3 residues: CASSARGASIGHEQFF. The CDR3 coding sequence is TGTGCCAGCAGCGCCCGGGGGGCATCGATTGGACATGAGCAGTTCTTC.

The CDR3 loop is CASSSWTNTEAFF. Written as DNA, the CDR3 is TGTGCCAGCAGCTCCTGGACTAACACTGAAGCTTTCTTT. The gene calls are TRBV7-2 and TRBJ1-1; D remains unclear. V dropped 4 bases and J dropped 2 bases, with 8 bases sitting between them. This CDR3 has 13 amino acids. In germline, CDR1 is SGHTA, CDR2 FQGNSA.

This sequence joins TRBV5-1 and TRBJ2-7, with D perhaps TRBD2 (5 bases). Germline V lookup: CDR1 SGHRS, CDR2 YFSETQ. The CDR3 has 15 amino acids. Trimming removed 0 bases from V and 3 bases from J, with 13 bases in between. CDR3 DNA sequence: TGCGCCAGCAGCTTGGCCAATGCAGACTACTACGAGCAGTACTTC. As protein: CASSLANADYYEQYF.